This TCR beta chain was captured in a study of T cells in Graves' hyperthyroidism and ophthalmopathy (dated by TCRdb to the late 2010s). About the investigation overall: Peripheral blood was sampled at the time of initial diagnosis, prior to any treatment. To identify TCR V-J signatures that set the groups apart, the researchers used a discovery cohort of roughly 100 patients, made up of 40 to 45 with Graves' ophthalmopathy and 55 to 65 with stable Graves' hyperthyroidism. Prospective prediction of ophthalmopathy was tested in an independent validation cohort of 18 to 20 hyperthyroidism patients and 15 to 17 patients who later progressed to ophthalmopathy. The 100 discovery patients were divided at random into training and test sets in a 7:3 ratio. The study also compared thyroid tissue and blood T-cell repertoires from more than five Graves' hyperthyroidism patients. After sampling, hyperthyroidism patients received methimazole starting at 30 mg daily, and ophthalmopathy patients received high-dose intravenous methylprednisolone. The paper describes TCR Vbeta CDR3 sequencing of more than 120 peripheral blood samples, made up of under 50 ophthalmopathy patients, approximately 73 hyperthyroidism patients and 17 progressor patients. The investigation overall reported the following: No statistical method was used to fix the sample size in advance, and group allocation was not hidden from the investigators. Ophthalmopathy was separated from stable hyperthyroidism by a 13 V-J signature model, with 85% to 90% sensitivity and roughly 81% specificity obtained in cross-validation and 80%/75% obtained in testing. Most expanded thyroid clonotypes (frequency above 0.001) were also found in blood, which suggests that blood repertoires may mirror thyroid immune responses. In validation, the model predicted progression to ophthalmopathy a median of roughly 6.2 months before onset, with 70% to 71% sensitivity and about 75% specificity.

This clonotype was picked up many times. Its target antigen remains unknown. No much larger clone exists at a distance of one base, and base qualities are not known. The TCR beta CDR3 regions were amplified from the RNA transcripts. A first-round RT-PCR of the TCR CDR3 used the HTBI primer set with the Qiagen OneStep RT-PCR kit. Libraries were constructed in a second round of multiplex PCR, after which size selection and purification were performed. The libraries were sequenced on an Illumina HiSeq2000 using paired-end 100 bp reads. On the authors' methods: SOAPnuke was used to process the raw data, throwing out any read that contained adapters or uncalled bases, had a mean Phred below 15, or lacked an exact constant-primer or identifier match. COPE v1.2.5 was used to merge the high-quality paired reads, and each unique nucleotide sequence was defined as a clonotype. MiTCR v1.1 was used to align the clonotypes against IMGT TRBV, TRBD and TRBJ reference segments. Analysis was restricted to V-J combinations with a frequency above 0.0001, which covered roughly 99% of repertoires. The TCS score was defined as F50 (clonal expansion) divided by E x V (chaos), with BLOSUM62-based TCRdist calculated between CDR3 peptides within each V-J. Welch's t-statistics and random forest reduced 500 to 550 V-J features to roughly 13, which were used in a naive Bayes classifier (R e1071). The public reads were quality trimmed at Q25 with fastp and then assembled into clones with MiXCR by TCRdb, keeping productive beta chains. Each CDR3 protein gets just one entry, which takes the most common genes and DNA from the rows behind it. TCRdb, not the original authors, processed these V and J calls. Present in this sample are approximately 740,000 distinct CDR3 sequences, 13% to 15% of which were seen just once. More than 8.5% of the sample is in the top ten clones.

Stable Graves' hyperthyroidism was defined as the absence of progression to ophthalmopathy over 18 months of follow-up. Hyperthyroidism patients were aged 18 to 65 years and newly diagnosed, with disease duration of less than 2 months. The study excluded patients with uncontrolled infections, other autoimmune diseases, pregnancy or lactation. Clinical symptoms, serum thyroxine and TRAb, thyroid ultrasound, and orbital computed tomography formed the basis for the diagnoses. Ficoll-Paque density gradient centrifugation was used to isolate PBMCs from approximately 11 ml of fresh peripheral blood. Trizol reagent was used to extract total RNA, and RNA quality was then checked on an Agilent 2100 Bioanalyzer. This receptor was identified in a woman younger than 35 with Graves' hyperthyroidism. The sample consisted of blood.

The CDR3 here reads CSARDRPGRHGYTF. The nucleotide sequence is TGCAGTGCTAGAGATAGGCCGGGACGGCATGGCTACACCTTC. The sequence links TRBV20-1 to TRBJ1-2; the D region possibly corresponds to TRBD1 (5 bases align). In the germline V gene (reference sequence), CDR1 corresponds to DFQATT and CDR2 to SNEGSKA. V and J lose 0 bases and 6 bases, and a span of 14 bases separates them. The CDR3 spans 14 residues, from the cysteine through the phenylalanine. Only the CDR3 portion is preserved as DNA: 42 bases, with reading frame beginning at the first base.